This entry lists 26 T cell receptor beta chains sequenced from one sample in a study of tumor-infiltrating lymphocytes in primary liver carcinoma. From unsorted bulk tissue weighing about 20-32 mg, DNA and RNA were co-extracted. TCR beta cDNA was prepared out of approximately 500 ng total RNA by means of a constant-region primer. Slightly modified ARM-PCR, run as three nested multiplex PCR rounds, produced the TCR beta libraries. With TRBV1-TRBV30 forward primers and a C-beta reverse primer, the first two PCR rounds were run for about 10 cycles each. TCRdb called the multiplex PCR reads again in MiXCR, with one record for every CDR3 protein. The table records over 25,000 distinct CDR3 sequences, 75% to 80% of them present only once. The sample taken for sequencing was liver tumor tissue from sampling region 3. Subset: tumor region T3, left-lateral pole. Receptors originate from a man aged 35 to 55 with primary liver carcinoma and hepatitis B virus infection.

Concerning this clonotype: A single base separates this from a much larger clone, so it may be a read error. The V and J genes are TRBV29-1 and TRBJ2-2; D is undetermined. The V gene's germline CDR1 is SQVTM and CDR2 ANQGSEA. The CDR3 is 13 amino acids. The CDR3: CSAWWVNTGELFF. In DNA form, the CDR3 reads TGCAGTGCGTGGTGGGTAAACACCGGGGAGCTGTTTTTT.

With respect to this clonotype: The junction departs from the called germline gene at one end, perhaps through a read error. The rearrangement links TRBV11-1 to TRBJ2-2; either TRBD1 or TRBD2 may supply D (5 bases each). The CDR3 has 13 residues. Germline V gene data show CDR1 as SGHAT and CDR2 as FQDESV (reference sequence). CDR3 sequence reads: CASSLVRFRELFF. In DNA form, the CDR3 reads TGTGCCAGCAGCTTAGTGCGTTTCAGGGAGTTGTTTTTT.

The chain links TRBV29-1 to TRBJ2-1, with D maybe TRBD1 (7 bases). CDR3 length: 12 residues. Germline CDR1 and CDR2: SQVTM and ANQGSEA. CDR3 in DNA: TGCAACGATCGCCCAGGGGGGAATGAGCAGTTCTTC. Its translation is CNDRPGGNEQFF.

V is TRBV10-3 and J is TRBJ2-7, with 14 bases fitting TRBD2. V dropped 7 bases and J dropped 4; count of bases not matched to a gene: 18. Germline CDR1 is ENHRY and CDR2 is SYGVKD. This CDR3 has 19 amino acids. In DNA form, the CDR3 reads TGTGCCATCACCAAACGGTCGAGACTAGCGGGAGGGTTCTCATACGAGCAGTACTTC. Translated, it gives CAITKRSRLAGGFSYEQYF.

On this clonotype: The junction and the germline gene differ at one end; a read error may be behind it. The chain couples TRBV11-2 to TRBJ2-5, with 7 bases that match TRBD2. This CDR3 has 18 residues. CDR1 and CDR2 (germline): SGHAT, FQNNGV. CDR3 protein: CVSSLAGLALGKKETQYF. In DNA form, the CDR3 reads TGTGTCAGCAGCTTAGCGGGTCTAGCCCTGGGAAAAAAAGAGACCCAGTACTTC. Looking up the rest from reference TRBV11-2 and TRBJ2-5 gives the full variable domain: EAGVAQSPRYKIIEKRQSVAFWCNPISGHATLYWYQQILGQGPKLLIQFQNNGVVDDSQLPKDRFSAERLKGVDSTLKIQPAKLEDSAVYLCVSSLAGLALGKKETQYFGPGTRLLVL.

This clonotype was observed many times. V usage is TRBV5-4 and J usage is TRBJ2-3; TRBD2 might be the D (7 bases). The CDR3 has 15 residues. Looked up from germline, CDR1 is SGHNT and CDR2 is YYREEE (reference sequence). Trimming took off 4 bases at V and 6 bases at J, with 18 bases between the two ends. CDR3 region: CASSPRGRGSDTQYF. The CDR3 bases are TGTGCCAGCAGCCCTAGGGGGAGGGGGTCGGATACGCAGTATTTT. The full variable domain, in which reference TRBV5-4 and TRBJ2-3 provide the parts outside the CDR3, is ETGVTQSPTHLIKTRGQQVTLRCSSQSGHNTVSWYQQALGQGPQFIFQYYREEENGRGNFPPRFSGLQFPNYSSELNVNALELDDSALYLCASSPRGRGSDTQYFGPGTRLTVL.

On this clonotype: It is likely a read error, because the conserved phenylalanine at the end of the CDR3 is missing. The chain joins TRBV6-6 to TRBJ2-3; 13 bases agree with TRBD2. Germline V gene lookup returns CDR1 MNHNY and CDR2 SVGAGI (reference sequence). The V gene end was trimmed by 6 bases and the J gene end by 6 bases; junction bases not matched to a gene: 12. The CDR3 extends over 17 amino acids. For the CDR3, the DNA is TGTGCCAGCAGACCCCCGACTAGCGGGAGGAGAACGGATACGCAGTATTCT. Its protein is CASRPPTSGRRTDTQYS.

Regarding this clonotype: The conserved closing phenylalanine or tryptophan is absent in this CDR3, likely reflecting a read error. V is TRBV12-3 or TRBV12-4 and J is TRBJ2-1, with 7 nucleotides matching TRBD2. This CDR3 is 15 amino acids long. V lost 10 bases and J lost 1; bases outside the gene matches: 10. The CDR3 nucleotides read TGTGCCAACATCTTAGCGGGCGCGTCCTACAATGAGCAGTTCCTC. It codes for CANILAGASYNEQFL.

Regarding this clonotype: A junction end diverges from the germline sequence, so it may reflect a read error. The J gene is TRBJ1-1, the V gene TRBV29-1; 9 nucleotides align to TRBD1. The CDR3 has 12 residues. Looked up from germline, CDR1 is SQVTM and CDR2 is ANQGSEA. The CDR3 loop is CCVGQGNTEAFF. CDR3 sequence (DNA): TGCTGCGTAGGACAGGGGAATACTGAAGCTTTCTTT.

The table lists this clonotype with a few counts. The junction shows a germline mismatch at one end, possibly a read error. The rearrangement uses TRBV6-5 and TRBJ2-7; possible D gene TRBD1, 5 bases. The germline V gene encodes CDR1 MNHEY and CDR2 SVGAGI. The CDR3 consists of 15 residues. The CDR3 nucleotides read TGTGCTAGCAGTTACTCGAGTGCAGGGTTGAGCGAGCAGTACTTC. Translating gives CASSYSSAGLSEQYF.

This clonotype is labeled as medium-sized. As DNA, the CDR3 is TGTGCCAGCAGTGTCACAGGGGCCTTCAATCAGCCCCAGCATTTT. Its translation is CASSVTGAFNQPQHF. The rearrangement joins TRBV6-1 to TRBJ1-5, with TRBD1 matching over 7 bases. The CDR3 consists of 15 residues. The germline V gene has CDR1 MNHNS and CDR2 SASEGT. J lost 3 bases, V lost 4 bases, and 6 bases had no gene match.

The rearrangement links TRBV10-2 to TRBJ2-1; 7 nucleotides line up with TRBD2. The ends lost 6 bases at V and 1 base at J; junction bases unmatched: 6. Germline loops: CDR1 WSHSY, CDR2 SAAADI. The CDR3 runs 15 residues. CDR3: CASRLAVKSYNEQFF. The DNA of the CDR3 is TGCGCCAGCAGGCTAGCGGTAAAGTCCTACAATGAGCAGTTCTTC.

A word on this clonotype: An end of the junction does not agree with germline; a read error may underlie this. V usage is TRBV7-9 and J usage is TRBJ1-2; no clear D gene. Germline V lookup: CDR1 SEHNR, CDR2 FQNEAQ (reference sequence). This CDR3 spans 16 amino acids. The CDR3 sequence is CVSSPEGRLSKYGYTF. CDR3 nucleotides: TGCGTCAGCAGCCCCGAGGGCAGGCTGTCCAAGTATGGCTACACCTTC.

As to this clonotype: An end of the junction does not agree with germline; a read error may underlie this. The V gene is TRBV11-2, the J gene TRBJ2-1, with unresolved D. The CDR3 is 14 amino acids. CDR1 SGHAT and CDR2 FQNNGV come from the germline V gene. The DNA of the CDR3 is TGTGCCAGCAGCTTATACCGGTTAGTTAGTGGGCAGTTCTTT. It encodes CASSLYRLVSGQFF.

In this sample, this clonotype is medium-sized. The chain carries TRBV12-3 or TRBV12-4 and TRBJ2-3; TRBD2 matches at 7 bases. The J segment lost 1 base and the V segment lost 7 bases, leaving 11 bases of the junction unmatched. This CDR3 region has 16 residues. In DNA form, the CDR3 reads TGTGCCAGCACCTCGGGGAGGAGCGGGGGCACAGATACGCAGTATTTT. This translates into CASTSGRSGGTDTQYF.

Of note for this clonotype: Likely a read error: the CDR3 ends without its conserved phenylalanine or tryptophan. CDR3 loop: CAGSLGDSSSYEQYI. In DNA form, the CDR3 reads TGTGCCGGCAGCCTGGGGGACAGTAGCTCCTACGAGCAGTACATC. J is TRBJ2-7 and V is TRBV6-1; 7 bases map to TRBD1. CDR3 size: 15 residues. Per germline, CDR1 MNHNS and CDR2 SASEGT.

A remark on this clonotype: Since the CDR3 does not end with the conserved phenylalanine or tryptophan, this likely comes from a read error. The rearrangement joins TRBV6-2 or TRBV6-3 to TRBJ2-7; D possibly corresponds to TRBD2 (8 bases). Germline V CDR1 and CDR2: MNHEY, SVGEGT. The CDR3 extends over 20 amino acids. Trimming left V 5 bases short and J 0 bases short, with 29 bases between. The CDR3 region has the DNA TGTGCCAGCAGTCGGGACAGCGGGACTAACGGGAGGGAAGTCTCCTACGAGCAGTACCTC. Translating it yields CASSRDSGTNGREVSYEQYL.

Remarks on this clonotype: Without the conserved terminal phenylalanine or tryptophan, this CDR3 likely stems from a read error. This chain links TRBV11-2 with TRBJ2-5; D not resolved. The V gene lost 11 bases and the J gene lost 1 base, with 14 bases spanning the gap. The CDR3 runs to 13 residues. Germline values: CDR1 SGHAT, CDR2 FQNNGV. The CDR3, as DNA: TGTGCCGGCACCTCTCTTGCCCAAGAGACCCAGTACTTA. This sequence encodes CAGTSLAQETQYL.

Details on this clonotype: Germline and junction disagree at one end, which may indicate a read error. The chain is built from TRBV4-2 and TRBJ2-3; 10 bases align to TRBD2. Per germline, CDR1 LGHNA and CDR2 YNFKEQ. The CDR3 spans 18 residues. In nucleotides, the CDR3 is TGTACCAGCAGCCATGTGGCGCTTCTAGCGGGAGCGACAGATACTCAGTATTTT. Protein product: CTSSHVALLAGATDTQYF.

CDR3 sequence (DNA): TGTGACAGTAGGCGAGGGACGGGGGGACCCTACGAGCAGTACTTC. Its protein product is CDSRRGTGGPYEQYF. V gene TRBV12-3 or TRBV12-4 combines with J gene TRBJ2-7, with 7 bases aligning to TRBD2. The CDR3 totals 15 residues.

V gene TRBV11-1 combines with J gene TRBJ2-7, with 9 bases fitting TRBD2. Germline lookup yields CDR1 SGHAT and CDR2 FQDESV (reference sequence). The ends lost 10 bases at V and 10 bases at J; junction bases unmatched: 20. The CDR3 totals 15 residues. CDR3 DNA sequence: TGTGCCATCAACTTAGGGGGACTAGCTGGACTTCTTCAGTACTTC. Its protein product is CAINLGGLAGLLQYF.

As regards this clonotype: Without the conserved terminal phenylalanine or tryptophan, this CDR3 likely stems from a read error. The rearrangement links TRBV11-2 to TRBJ1-1, with D uncertain. Per germline, CDR1 SGHAT and CDR2 FQNNGV. The CDR3 has 13 amino acids. CDR3 sequence: CACSLSENTEAFL. The CDR3 DNA sequence: TGTGCCTGCAGCTTAAGTGAAAACACTGAAGCTTTCCTT.

With respect to this clonotype: Sequence at one end of the junction differs from germline and may be a read error. CDR3 region: CSADRGRVADTQYF. CDR3 sequence (DNA): TGCAGTGCTGACCGGGGCAGGGTTGCAGATACGCAGTATTTC. The rearrangement uses TRBV20-1 and TRBJ2-3; either TRBD1 or TRBD2 may supply D (5 bases each). Per germline, CDR1 DFQATT and CDR2 SNEGSKA (reference sequence). This CDR3 region has 14 residues.

A remark on this clonotype: This sequence may be a read error, since a much larger clone differs from it by one base. The rearrangement uses TRBV11-2 and TRBJ2-1; 7 nucleotides align to TRBD2. The CDR3 is 16 residues long. Per the germline V gene, CDR1 is SGHAT and CDR2 is FQNNGV. CDR3 in amino acids: CANSLGFLAVMNEQFF. Here the CDR3 DNA reads TGTGCCAACAGCTTAGGGTTCCTAGCGGTAATGAATGAGCAGTTCTTC.

The chain combines TRBV10-3 with TRBJ2-3, with D tentatively TRBD1 (6 bases). This CDR3 contains 14 residues. Germline V gives CDR1 ENHRY, CDR2 SYGVKD. V was shortened by 8 bases and J by 9 bases, with 21 bases between the two germline ends. The CDR3 DNA follows: TGTGCCATCGGGGCAGGGGCTAGCACCGAAACGCAGTATTTT. As protein: CAIGAGASTETQYF.

V and J are TRBV10-3 and TRBJ2-7; 9 bases map to TRBD2. Germline V gives CDR1 ENHRY, CDR2 SYGVKD. This CDR3 region has 19 residues. V was clipped by 6 bases and J by 0 bases; unmatched bases: 18. CDR3 amino acids: CAISKRSGLAGVFSYEQYF. DNA for the CDR3: TGTGCCATCAGCAAACGATCGGGACTAGCTGGAGTGTTCTCCTACGAGCAGTACTTC.